This paragraph reports one T cell receptor (beta chain). Its antigen is not known. The data were obtained in a study of beta chain features in type 1 diabetes. Findings of the study overall: Insertions were fewer and deletions more numerous at VDJ junctions in type 1 diabetes patients.

The CDR3 runs to 16 residues. V trimming: 0 bases; J trimming: 1 base; junction bases outside the gene matches: 3. From germline, CDR1 is SGHNT and CDR2 YYREEE (reference sequence). Sequenced material consisted of expressed TCRB transcripts (all of the isolated RNA was reverse transcribed). Data came from immunoSEQ multiplex PCR; TCRdb stores just in-frame clones and leaves some out. The data show around 450,000 clones, 11% seen once. Sequencing used naive CD4+ T cells from blood. This chain connects TRBV5-4 to TRBJ2-2, with 7 nucleotides matching TRBD2. The sequence derives from a woman between 18 and 29 years old in good health. The CDR3 bases are TGTGCCAGCAGCTTGGCCGGGAGGCTGAACACCGGGGAGCTGTTTTTT. Translation: CASSLAGRLNTGELFF.